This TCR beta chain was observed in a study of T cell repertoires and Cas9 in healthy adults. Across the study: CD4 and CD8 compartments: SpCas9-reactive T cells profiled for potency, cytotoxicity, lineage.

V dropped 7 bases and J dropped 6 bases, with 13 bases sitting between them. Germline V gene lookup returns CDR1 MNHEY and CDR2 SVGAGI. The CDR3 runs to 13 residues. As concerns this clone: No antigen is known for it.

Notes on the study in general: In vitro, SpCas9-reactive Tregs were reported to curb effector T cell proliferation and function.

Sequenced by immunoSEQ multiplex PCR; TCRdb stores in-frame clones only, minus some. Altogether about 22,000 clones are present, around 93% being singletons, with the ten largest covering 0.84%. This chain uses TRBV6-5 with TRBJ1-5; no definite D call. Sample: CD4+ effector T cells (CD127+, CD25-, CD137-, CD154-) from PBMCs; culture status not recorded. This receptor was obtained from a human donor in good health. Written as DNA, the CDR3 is TGTGCCAGCAATCTTGACCGGAGTCAGCCCCAGCATTTT. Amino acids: CASNLDRSQPQHF.